These T cell receptor beta chains were read from a single sample in a study of cytomegalovirus exposure and HLA in healthy donors. Measured with immunoSEQ multiplex PCR; TCRdb has only the in-frame clones, and not every one. This table holds around 270,000 clones, over 70% found once. The sequenced sample consisted of PBMCs. The receptors come from a girl aged 2 to 9 in good health and CMV-seronegative. Both conserved end residues are part of each CDR3. A D gene is named only where the DNA matches it firmly. Not all rows give a size; the values are once, few, many and, for expanded clones, a class.

TRBJ2-3	-	TRBD2	TRBV28	TGTGCCAGCAGTCCCTGGACTAGCGGGACACATACTCGCACAGATACGCAGTATTTT	CASSPWTSGTHTRTDTQYF
TRBJ2-7	-	TRBD1	TRBV27	TGTGCCAGCAGTTCCCACAGGGGCCTGGGGTACGAGCAGTACTTC	CASSSHRGLGYEQYF
TRBJ2-7	-	-	TRBV4-1	TGCGCCAGCAGCCAAGATCCCGGGCGGGGTACCTACGAGCAGTACTTC	CASSQDPGRGTYEQYF
TRBJ2-5	-	-	TRBV19	TGTGCCAGTAGTATACTAGGCATAGACCAAGAGACCCAGTACTTC	CASSILGIDQETQYF
TRBJ2-3	-	-	TRBV7-6	TGTGCCAGCAGCTCCCTAGACCGAGACACAGATACGCAGTATTTT	CASSSLDRDTDTQYF
TRBJ1-1	-	-	TRBV6-5	TGTGCCAGCAGTTACGACACCCCAATGAACACTGAAGCTTTCTTT	CASSYDTPMNTEAFF
TRBJ2-1	-	-	TRBV9	TGTGCCAGCAGCGTTCCAGGCCTTAATGAGCAGTTCTTC	CASSVPGLNEQFF
TRBJ1-5	-	-	TRBV27	TGTGCCAGCAGTTCCTATAGCAATCAGCCCCAGCATTTT	CASSSYSNQPQHF
TRBJ2-7	-	TRBD2	TRBV28	TGTGCCAGTAAACCGAGCGGGAGTTGGGGACTTTACTACGAGCAGTACTTC	CASKPSGSWGLYYEQYF
TRBJ1-5	-	-	TRBV28	TGTGCCAGCAGTTTAGGAGGAGGCAATCAGCCCCAGCATTTT	CASSLGGGNQPQHF
TRBJ1-2	once	TRBD1	TRBV7-8	TGTGCCAGCAGCTACCGGGACAGGGGGGATCCAAACTATGGCTACACCTTC	CASSYRDRGDPNYGYTF
TRBJ2-3	-	-	TRBV29-1	TGCAGCGTTGGGGGGCGTCGGGGCCTCGGCACAGATACGCAGTATTTT	CSVGGRRGLGTDTQYF
TRBJ2-1	-	TRBD2	TRBV9	TGTGCCAGCAGCGCCCGAGCGGGAGGATTGTACAATGAGCAGTTCTTC	CASSARAGGLYNEQFF
TRBJ2-7	-	TRBD1	TRBV19	TGTGCCAGTAGTGGGGGGGGACAGGGGGCTTCCGAGCAGTACTTC	CASSGGGQGASEQYF
TRBJ1-3	-	-	TRBV9	TGTGCCAGCAGCGTAGGGGGGGGCAGGAACACCATATATTTT	CASSVGGGRNTIYF
TRBJ1-1	few	-	TRBV19	TGTGCCAGTAGTATACGGGTACCAGGCAGGGTCACTGAAGCTTTCTTT	CASSIRVPGRVTEAFF
TRBJ2-7	-	-	TRBV6-5	TGTGCCAGCAGTTACTCTGAGGGGGGGTCGGCCTACGAGCAGTACTTC	CASSYSEGGSAYEQYF
TRBJ2-3	-	TRBD2	TRBV6-6	TGTGCCAGCAGCTCCCCGGGACTAGCGGGTCGAGATACGCAGTATTTT	CASSSPGLAGRDTQYF
TRBJ2-1	-	-	TRBV28	TGTGCCAGCAGTGCGCTACCTGAGAAGCAGTTCTTC	CASSALPEKQFF
TRBJ2-3	-	TRBD2	TRBV27	TGTGCCAGCAGTCCGATAGATGTAGCGGCCGGGGGGGATACGCAGTATTTT	CASSPIDVAAGGDTQYF
TRBJ2-7	-	TRBD2	TRBV30	TGTGCCTGGAGTGTACCAGCGGGAGGCTACGAGCAGTACTTC	CAWSVPAGGYEQYF
TRBJ2-1	-	TRBD2	TRBV4-1	TGCGCCAGCAGCCAAGAACGCGGGAGGGAGCAGTTCTTC	CASSQERGREQFF
TRBJ1-4	-	-	TRBV18	TGTGCCAGCTCATCCCGGGATAAACTGTTTTTT	CASSSRDKLFF
TRBJ2-2	-	-	TRBV7-2	TGTGCCAGCAGATCCACGGCGGGCGCGAACACCGGGGAGCTGTTTTTT	CASRSTAGANTGELFF
TRBJ1-4	-	-	TRBV2	TGTGCCAGCTGCCGGGACACCCTTAATGAAAAACTGTTTTTT	CASCRDTLNEKLFF
TRBJ2-6	-	TRBD1	TRBV6-4	TGTGCCAGCAGGCCGGGACAGTTGATCTCTGGGGCCAACGTCCTGACTTTC	CASRPGQLISGANVLTF
TRBJ1-4	-	TRBD1	TRBV2	TGTGCCAGCAGTGAAGCGGATACCAGACAGGGGATAGGTGAAAAACTGTTTTTT	CASSEADTRQGIGEKLFF
TRBJ2-7	-	-	TRBV5-1	TGCGCCAGCAGCTTGGTTGGGGGGTCGCGGTACGAGCAGTACTTC	CASSLVGGSRYEQYF
TRBJ1-3	-	-	TRBV19	TGTGCCAGTAGTATCACGGTACAGGGAGCCGGAAACACCATATATTTT	CASSITVQGAGNTIYF
TRBJ2-3	once	-	TRBV7-2	TGTGCCAGCAGCCGGGATGGGGATACGCAGTATTTT	CASSRDGDTQYF
TRBJ2-3	-	-	TRBV4-2	TGTGCCAGCAGCCACCGGGGACGCGGGGGCTCTCACAGCACAGATACGCAGTATTTT	CASSHRGRGGSHSTDTQYF
TRBJ2-1	-	-	TRBV5-1	TGCGCCAGCAGCTCGCAGGTGCACAATGAGCAGTTCTTC	CASSSQVHNEQFF
TRBJ1-6	-	-	TRBV14	TGTGCCAGCAGCCAAGATCCGGGGTCGGAACATTATAATTCACCCCTCCACTTT	CASSQDPGSEHYNSPLHF
TRBJ2-3	-	TRBD1	TRBV6-1	TGTGCCAGCAGTGGACAGGGGCACACAGATACGCAGTATTTT	CASSGQGHTDTQYF
TRBJ1-1	once	-	TRBV19	TGTGCCAGTAGTATGCGCTCGGGGACTGAAGCTTTCTTT	CASSMRSGTEAFF
TRBJ2-7	-	-	TRBV27	TGTGCCAGCAGTTTCCATTTTTTGCGCGAGCAGTACTTC	CASSFHFLREQYF
TRBJ1-2	few	TRBD1	TRBV5-1	TGCGCCAGCAGCTTGGGACAGGGGGTAGACTATGGCTACACCTTC	CASSLGQGVDYGYTF
TRBJ2-7	-	TRBD1	TRBV29-1	TGCAGCGTTGACGCAGGGGACAGTTACGAGCAGTACTTC	CSVDAGDSYEQYF
TRBJ1-2	-	-	TRBV27	TGTGCCAGCAGTTTAAAGAAACTCGTATTAGGCGGAAGAGTACCGGAACGCTACACCTTC	CASSLKKLVLGGRVPERYTF
TRBJ2-3	-	TRBD2	TRBV28	TGTGCCAGCAGTTTAAGGTCAGGGACTAGTGCAAGAGATACGCAGTATTTT	CASSLRSGTSARDTQYF
TRBJ2-3	-	TRBD2	TRBV5-4	TGTGCCAGCAGCACGACTAGCGGGAGGACAGATACGCAGTATTTT	CASSTTSGRTDTQYF
TRBJ1-3	-	TRBD1	TRBV14	TGTGCCAGCAGCCAAAGCCGCTGGACAGGGGCTGGAAACACCATATATTTT	CASSQSRWTGAGNTIYF
TRBJ1-5	once	-	TRBV2	TGTGCCAGCAGCTGGGAGGCCTTGGGACAGCCCCAGCATTTT	CASSWEALGQPQHF
TRBJ2-3	-	TRBD2	TRBV6-1	TGTGCCAGCAGTGCAGGGCGGGAGACAGATACGCAGTATTTT	CASSAGRETDTQYF
TRBJ2-1	-	-	TRBV18	TGTGCCAGCTCACCACCGATAGCCTACAATGAGCAGTTCTTC	CASSPPIAYNEQFF
TRBJ1-1	-	-	TRBV6-5	TGTGCCAGCGGTCGGGGAGAAATGAACACTGAAGCTTTCTTT	CASGRGEMNTEAFF
TRBJ2-1	-	TRBD2	TRBV10-2	TGCGCCAGCGTTTCCGGGACTAGCGGTTACAATGAGCAGTTCTTC	CASVSGTSGYNEQFF
TRBJ1-2	-	-	TRBV11-2	TGTGCCAGCAGCTTAGATCACGGGTTGCGAGGCTACACCTTC	CASSLDHGLRGYTF
TRBJ1-1	-	-	TRBV7-3	TGTGCCAGCAGCTTAAATAGCGGCAGGGGAGGGACTGAAGCTTTCTTT	CASSLNSGRGGTEAFF
TRBJ2-3	once	-	TRBV5-5	TGTGCCAGCAGCTTCACAGCTAGCACAGATACGCAGTATTTT	CASSFTASTDTQYF
TRBJ1-5	once	-	TRBV7-9	TGTTCCAGCAGCTTAGTCGAGAATCAGCCCCAGCATTTT	CSSSLVENQPQHF
TRBJ2-1	-	-	TRBV5-4	TGTGCCAGCAGCTTGATCGGGGACAATGAGCAGTTCTTC	CASSLIGDNEQFF
TRBJ2-3	-	-	TRBV9	TGTGCCAGCAGCGTTAAAGTCCAGGGTCGAGATACGCAGTATTTT	CASSVKVQGRDTQYF
TRBJ2-7	-	TRBD1	TRBV9	TGTGCCAGCAGCGGGGACAGGGGAGGCGAGCAGTACTTC	CASSGDRGGEQYF